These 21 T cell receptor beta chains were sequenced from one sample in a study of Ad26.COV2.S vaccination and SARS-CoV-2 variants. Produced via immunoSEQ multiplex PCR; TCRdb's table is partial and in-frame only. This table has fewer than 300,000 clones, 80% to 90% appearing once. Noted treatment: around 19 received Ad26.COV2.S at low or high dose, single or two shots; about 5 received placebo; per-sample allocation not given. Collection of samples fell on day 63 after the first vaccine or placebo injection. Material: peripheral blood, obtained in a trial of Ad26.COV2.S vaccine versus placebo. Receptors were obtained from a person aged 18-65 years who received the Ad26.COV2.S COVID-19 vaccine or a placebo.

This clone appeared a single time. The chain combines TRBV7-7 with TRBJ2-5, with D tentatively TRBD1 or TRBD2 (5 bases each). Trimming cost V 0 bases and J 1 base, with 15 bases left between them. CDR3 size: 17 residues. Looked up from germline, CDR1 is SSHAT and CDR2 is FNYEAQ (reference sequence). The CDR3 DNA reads TGTGCCAGCAGCTTAGCTGGGACGAGGTCAGCCCAAGAGACCCAGTACTTC. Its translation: CASSLAGTRSAQETQYF.

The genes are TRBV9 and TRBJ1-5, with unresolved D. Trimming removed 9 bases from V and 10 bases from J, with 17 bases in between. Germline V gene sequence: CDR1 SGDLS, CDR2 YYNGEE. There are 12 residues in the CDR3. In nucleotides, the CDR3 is TGTGCCACCGGTCCCCTTGTTGGCCCCCAGCATTTT. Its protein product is CATGPLVGPQHF.

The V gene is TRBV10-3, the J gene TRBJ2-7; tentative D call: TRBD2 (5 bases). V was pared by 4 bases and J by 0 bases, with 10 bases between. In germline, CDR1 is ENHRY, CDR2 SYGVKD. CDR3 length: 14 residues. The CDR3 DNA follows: TGTGCCATCAGTGGGACTTCTGACTCCTACGAGCAGTACTTC. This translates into CAISGTSDSYEQYF.

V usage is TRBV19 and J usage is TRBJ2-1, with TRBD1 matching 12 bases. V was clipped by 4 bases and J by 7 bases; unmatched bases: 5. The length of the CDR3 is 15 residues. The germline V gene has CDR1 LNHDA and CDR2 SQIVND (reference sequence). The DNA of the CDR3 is TGTGCCAGTAGTACCGGGACAGGGGGCCGAAATGAGCAGTTCTTC. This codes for CASSTGTGGRNEQFF.

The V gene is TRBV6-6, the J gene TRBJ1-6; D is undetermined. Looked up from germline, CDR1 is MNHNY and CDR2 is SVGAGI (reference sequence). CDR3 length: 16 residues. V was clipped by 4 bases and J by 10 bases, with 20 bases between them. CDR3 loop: CASSSGLSIGRSPLHF. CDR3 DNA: TGTGCCAGCAGTTCCGGCCTTTCGATAGGGAGGTCACCCCTCCACTTT.

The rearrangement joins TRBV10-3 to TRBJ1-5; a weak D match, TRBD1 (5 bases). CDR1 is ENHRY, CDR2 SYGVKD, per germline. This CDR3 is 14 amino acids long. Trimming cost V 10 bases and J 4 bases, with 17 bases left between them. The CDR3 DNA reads TGTGCCACCTGTAAGGGGCCAGAGAATCAGCCCCAGCATTTT. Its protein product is CATCKGPENQPQHF.

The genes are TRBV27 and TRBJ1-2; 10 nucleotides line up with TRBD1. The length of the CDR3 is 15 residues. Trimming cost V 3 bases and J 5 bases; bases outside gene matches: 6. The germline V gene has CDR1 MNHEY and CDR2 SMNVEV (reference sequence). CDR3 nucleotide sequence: TGTGCCAGCAGTTTCGGGACAGGGGTGGGGTATGGCTACACCTTC. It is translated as CASSFGTGVGYGYTF.

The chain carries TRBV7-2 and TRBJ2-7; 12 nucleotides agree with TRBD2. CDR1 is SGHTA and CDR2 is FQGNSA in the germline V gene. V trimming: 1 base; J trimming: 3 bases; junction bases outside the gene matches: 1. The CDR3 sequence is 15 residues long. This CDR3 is CASSLGLAGVYEQYF. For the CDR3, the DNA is TGTGCCAGCAGCTTAGGACTAGCGGGAGTCTACGAGCAGTACTTC.

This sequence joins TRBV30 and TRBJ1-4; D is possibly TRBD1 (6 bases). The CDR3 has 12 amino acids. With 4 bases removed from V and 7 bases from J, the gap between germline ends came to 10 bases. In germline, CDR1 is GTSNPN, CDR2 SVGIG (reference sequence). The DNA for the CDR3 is TGTGCCTGGACAGGGGATTCTGAAAAACTGTTTTTT. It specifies CAWTGDSEKLFF.

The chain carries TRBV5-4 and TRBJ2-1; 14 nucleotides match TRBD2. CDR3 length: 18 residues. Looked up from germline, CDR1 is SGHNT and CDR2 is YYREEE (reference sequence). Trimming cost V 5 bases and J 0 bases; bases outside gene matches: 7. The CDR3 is CASSSGTSGGSSYNEQFF. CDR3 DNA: TGTGCCAGCAGTTCCGGGACTAGCGGGGGTAGCTCCTACAATGAGCAGTTCTTC.

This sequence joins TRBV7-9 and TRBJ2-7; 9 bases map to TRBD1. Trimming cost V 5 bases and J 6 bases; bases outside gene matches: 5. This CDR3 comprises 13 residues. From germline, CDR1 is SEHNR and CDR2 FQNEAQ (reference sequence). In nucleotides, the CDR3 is TGTGCCAGCAGCCCCACAGGGGGCCCCGAGCAGTACTTC. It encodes CASSPTGGPEQYF.

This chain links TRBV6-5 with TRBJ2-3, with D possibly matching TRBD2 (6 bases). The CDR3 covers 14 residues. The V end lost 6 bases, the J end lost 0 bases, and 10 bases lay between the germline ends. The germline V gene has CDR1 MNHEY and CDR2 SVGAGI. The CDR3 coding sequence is TGTGCCAGCAGAGTAGCGGCTAGCACAGATACGCAGTATTTT. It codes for CASRVAASTDTQYF.

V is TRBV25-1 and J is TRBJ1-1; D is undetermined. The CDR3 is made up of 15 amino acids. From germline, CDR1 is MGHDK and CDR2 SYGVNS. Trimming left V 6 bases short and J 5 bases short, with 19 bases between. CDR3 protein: CASSDREGGRTEAFF. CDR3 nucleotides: TGTGCCAGCAGCGATAGGGAGGGAGGAAGAACTGAAGCTTTCTTT.

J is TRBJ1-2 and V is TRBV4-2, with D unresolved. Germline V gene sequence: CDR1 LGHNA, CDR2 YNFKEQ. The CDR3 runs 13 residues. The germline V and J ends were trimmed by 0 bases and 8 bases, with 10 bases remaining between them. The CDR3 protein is CASSQDRIGGYTF. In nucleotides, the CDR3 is TGTGCCAGCAGCCAAGACAGGATTGGAGGCTACACCTTC.

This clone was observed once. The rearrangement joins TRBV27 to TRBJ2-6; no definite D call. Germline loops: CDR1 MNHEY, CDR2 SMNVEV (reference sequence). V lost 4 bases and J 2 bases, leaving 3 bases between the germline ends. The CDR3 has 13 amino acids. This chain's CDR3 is CASSWAGANVLTF. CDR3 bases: TGTGCCAGCAGTTGGGCTGGGGCCAACGTCCTGACTTTC.

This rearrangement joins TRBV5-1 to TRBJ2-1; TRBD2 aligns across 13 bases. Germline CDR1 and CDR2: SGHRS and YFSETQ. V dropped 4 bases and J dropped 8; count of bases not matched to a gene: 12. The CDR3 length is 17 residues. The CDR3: CASSPGLAGARGDEQFF. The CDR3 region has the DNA TGCGCCAGCAGCCCAGGACTAGCGGGAGCCCGGGGGGATGAGCAGTTCTTC.

The CDR3 DNA is TGTGCCAGTAGTAACCCCAGGCTAGCGGGAGGTGGTAATGAGCAGTTCTTC. Protein product: CASSNPRLAGGGNEQFF. The V and J genes are TRBV19 and TRBJ2-1, with 11 bases matching TRBD2. This CDR3 region has 17 residues. Germline CDR1 is LNHDA and CDR2 is SQIVND (reference sequence). The ends lost 4 bases at V and 7 bases at J; junction bases unmatched: 12.

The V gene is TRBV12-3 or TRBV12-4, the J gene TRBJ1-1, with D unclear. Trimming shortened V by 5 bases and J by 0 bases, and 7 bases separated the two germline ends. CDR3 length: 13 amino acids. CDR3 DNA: TGTGCCAGCAGTCCCTCTATGAACACTGAAGCTTTCTTT. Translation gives CASSPSMNTEAFF.

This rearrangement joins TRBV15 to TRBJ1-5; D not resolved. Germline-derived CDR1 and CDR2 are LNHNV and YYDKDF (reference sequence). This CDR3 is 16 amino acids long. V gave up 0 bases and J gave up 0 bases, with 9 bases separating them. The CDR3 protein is CATSRDNPVSNQPQHF. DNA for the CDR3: TGTGCCACCAGCAGAGATAACCCAGTTAGCAATCAGCCCCAGCATTTT.

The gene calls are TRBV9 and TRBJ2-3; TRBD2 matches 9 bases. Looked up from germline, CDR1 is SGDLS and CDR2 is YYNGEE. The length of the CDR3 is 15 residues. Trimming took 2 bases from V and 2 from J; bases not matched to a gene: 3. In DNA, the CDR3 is TGTGCCAGCAGCGTGGGCGGGAGGGTCACAGATACGCAGTATTTT. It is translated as CASSVGGRVTDTQYF.

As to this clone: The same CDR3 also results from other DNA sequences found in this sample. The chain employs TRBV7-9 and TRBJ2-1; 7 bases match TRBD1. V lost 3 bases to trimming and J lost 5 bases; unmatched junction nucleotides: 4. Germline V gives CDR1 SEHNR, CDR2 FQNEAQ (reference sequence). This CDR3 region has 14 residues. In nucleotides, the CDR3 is TGTGCCAGCAGCTTCGGGACAGTAGACAATGAGCAGTTCTTC. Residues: CASSFGTVDNEQFF.